This paragraph covers one TCR beta chain sequence. This entry is derived from a study of blood T cell repertoires in COVID-19. Study as a whole: Whether acute or convalescent, the COVID-19 samples came from the United States, Italy and Spain. PBMCs, B-cell-depleted T cells, or T cells were the source of the cDNA or gDNA that made up the material.

The V segment lost 6 bases and the J segment 0 bases; nucleotides outside the gene matches: 3. The CDR3 is 15 amino acids. Germline assignment: CDR1 KGHSH and CDR2 LQKENI. In the study's own analysis: Amplification of reference gene primers provided the estimated nucleated cell counts. Produced via immunoSEQ multiplex PCR; TCRdb's table is partial and in-frame only. V, J and clone size reflect that table, while D and trimming were determined from the DNA. This sample yields roughly 120,000 clones, of which roughly 70% are seen a single time; 0.65% to 0.95% belongs to the top ten. The chain employs TRBV18 and TRBJ1-1, with TRBD1 identical over 11 bases. This TCR derives from a human donor with acute or convalescent COVID-19. The donor label of this sample is uncertain. Sequenced sample: peripheral blood. The CDR3 region has the DNA TGTGCCAGCTCCAAGGACAGGGGGCTGAACACTGAAGCTTTCTTT. As protein: CASSKDRGLNTEAFF.